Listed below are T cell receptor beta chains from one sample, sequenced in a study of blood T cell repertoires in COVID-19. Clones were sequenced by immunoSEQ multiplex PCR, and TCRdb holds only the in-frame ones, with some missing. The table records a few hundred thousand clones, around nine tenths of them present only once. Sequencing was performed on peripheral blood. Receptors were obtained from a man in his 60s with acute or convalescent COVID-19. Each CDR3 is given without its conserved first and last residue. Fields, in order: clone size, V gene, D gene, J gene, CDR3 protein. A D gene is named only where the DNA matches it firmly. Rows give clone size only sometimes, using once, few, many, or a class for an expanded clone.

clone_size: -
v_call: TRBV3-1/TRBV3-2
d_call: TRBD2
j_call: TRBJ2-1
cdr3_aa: ASSQRAGLALYNEQF

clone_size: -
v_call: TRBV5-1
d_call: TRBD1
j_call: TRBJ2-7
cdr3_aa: ASSLPRDRGTYEQY

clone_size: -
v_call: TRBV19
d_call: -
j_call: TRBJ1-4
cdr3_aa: ASSQRVWTTNEKLF

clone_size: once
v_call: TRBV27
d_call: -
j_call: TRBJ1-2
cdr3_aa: ASSLSSGWGGYT

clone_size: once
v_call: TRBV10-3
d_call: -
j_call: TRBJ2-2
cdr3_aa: AISESTARVRELF

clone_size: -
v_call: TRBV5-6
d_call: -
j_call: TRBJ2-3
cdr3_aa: ASSLWQASTDTQY

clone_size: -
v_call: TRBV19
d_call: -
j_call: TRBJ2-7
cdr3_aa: ASSIAPDEQY

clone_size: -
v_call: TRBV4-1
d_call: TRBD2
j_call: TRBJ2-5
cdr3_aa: ASSPNPVAGGVETQY

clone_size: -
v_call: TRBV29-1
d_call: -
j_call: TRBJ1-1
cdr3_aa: SVGILEAF

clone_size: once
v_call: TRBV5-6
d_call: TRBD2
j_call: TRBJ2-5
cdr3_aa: ASSSLNNLAGGGETQY

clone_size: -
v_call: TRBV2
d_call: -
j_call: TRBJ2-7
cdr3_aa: ASTENRSEQY

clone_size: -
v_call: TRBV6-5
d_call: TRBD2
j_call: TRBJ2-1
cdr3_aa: ASSYSSGGSYNEQF

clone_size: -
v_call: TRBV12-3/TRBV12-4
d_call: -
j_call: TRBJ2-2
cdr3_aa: ASSPTNTGELF

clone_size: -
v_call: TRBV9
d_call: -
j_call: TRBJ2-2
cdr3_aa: ASSPEGGINTGELF

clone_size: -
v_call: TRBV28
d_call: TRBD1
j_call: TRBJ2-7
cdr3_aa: ASRDRGRSSEQY

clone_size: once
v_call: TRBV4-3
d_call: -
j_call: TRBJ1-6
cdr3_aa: ASSQDRGGSPLH

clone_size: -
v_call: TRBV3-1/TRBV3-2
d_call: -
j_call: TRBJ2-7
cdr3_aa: ASSTRRISYEQY

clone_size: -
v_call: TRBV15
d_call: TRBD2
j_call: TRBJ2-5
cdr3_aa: ATSRDPAGGIQETQY

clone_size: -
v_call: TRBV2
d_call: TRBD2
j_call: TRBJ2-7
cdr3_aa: ASSELAAGTYEQY

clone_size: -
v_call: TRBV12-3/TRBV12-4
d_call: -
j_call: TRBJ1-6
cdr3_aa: ASTLGGSPLH

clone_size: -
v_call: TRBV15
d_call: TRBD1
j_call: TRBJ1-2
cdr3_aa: ATSSPDRGFRGYT

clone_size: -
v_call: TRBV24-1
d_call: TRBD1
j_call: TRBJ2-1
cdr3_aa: ATSDSGQGSYNEQF

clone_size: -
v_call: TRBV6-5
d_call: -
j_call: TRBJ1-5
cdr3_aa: ASIRGGVGNQPQH

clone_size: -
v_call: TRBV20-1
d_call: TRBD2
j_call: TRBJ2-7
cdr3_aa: SATQAGGEW

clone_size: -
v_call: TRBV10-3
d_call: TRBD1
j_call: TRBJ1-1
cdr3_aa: AISDRTGDTEAF

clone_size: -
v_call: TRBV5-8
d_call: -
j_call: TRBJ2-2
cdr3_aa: ASSFGLLGTNTGELF

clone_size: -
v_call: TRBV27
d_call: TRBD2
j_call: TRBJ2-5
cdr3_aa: ASNPGSGTSGGAGLETQY

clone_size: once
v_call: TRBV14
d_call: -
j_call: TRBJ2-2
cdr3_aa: ASSQEGGLFTGELF

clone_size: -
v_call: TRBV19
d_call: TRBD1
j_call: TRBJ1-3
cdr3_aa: ASSDRVGNTIY

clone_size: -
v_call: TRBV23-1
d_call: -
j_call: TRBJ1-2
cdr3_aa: ASSQRGGYGYT

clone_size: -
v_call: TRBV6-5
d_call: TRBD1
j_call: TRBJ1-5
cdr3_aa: ASRGDRVGNQPQH

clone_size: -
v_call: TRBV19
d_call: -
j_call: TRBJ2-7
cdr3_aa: ASSQGLNNYEQY

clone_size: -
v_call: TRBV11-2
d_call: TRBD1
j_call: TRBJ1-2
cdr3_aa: ASSLVVTGVANYGYT

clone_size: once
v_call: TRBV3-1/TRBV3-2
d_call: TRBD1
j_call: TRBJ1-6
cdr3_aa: ASSQLPRDRGFVLGNSPLH

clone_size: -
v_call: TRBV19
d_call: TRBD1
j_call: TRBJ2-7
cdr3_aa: ASSPQAGQVAEQY

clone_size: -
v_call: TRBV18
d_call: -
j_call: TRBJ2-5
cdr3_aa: ASSPPDGDRETQY

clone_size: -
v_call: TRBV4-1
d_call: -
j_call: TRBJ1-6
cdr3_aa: ASSLTDNSPLH

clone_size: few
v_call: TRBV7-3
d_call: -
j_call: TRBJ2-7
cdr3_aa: ASSLTPAGYEQY

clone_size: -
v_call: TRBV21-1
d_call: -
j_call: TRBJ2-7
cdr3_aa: ASSKGGPWQADLYGQY

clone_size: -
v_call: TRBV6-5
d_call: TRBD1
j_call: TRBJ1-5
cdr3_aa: ASRGTGYSNQPQH

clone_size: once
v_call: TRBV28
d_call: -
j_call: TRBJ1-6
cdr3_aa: ASRNGGVNSPLH

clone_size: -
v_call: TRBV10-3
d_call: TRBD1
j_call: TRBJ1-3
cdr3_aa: AISSTGGGNTIY

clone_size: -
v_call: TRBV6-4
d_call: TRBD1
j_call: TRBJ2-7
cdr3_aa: ASSVQGNSYEQY

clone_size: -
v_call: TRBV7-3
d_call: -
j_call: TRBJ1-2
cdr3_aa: ASSSQKNYGYT

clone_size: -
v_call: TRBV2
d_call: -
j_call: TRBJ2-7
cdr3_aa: ASSLGGTGFYYEQY

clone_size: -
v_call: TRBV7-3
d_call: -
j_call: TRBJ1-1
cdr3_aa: ASSVHGEMNTEAF

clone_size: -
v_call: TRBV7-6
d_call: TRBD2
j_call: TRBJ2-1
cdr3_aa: ASSFEGPGGMHNEQF

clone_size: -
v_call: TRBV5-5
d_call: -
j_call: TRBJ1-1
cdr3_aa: ASSLGGWNTEAF

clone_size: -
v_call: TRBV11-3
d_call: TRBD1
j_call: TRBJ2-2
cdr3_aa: ASSSTTGGIGELF

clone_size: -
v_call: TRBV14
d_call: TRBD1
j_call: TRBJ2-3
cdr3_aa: ASSKDRGVDTQY

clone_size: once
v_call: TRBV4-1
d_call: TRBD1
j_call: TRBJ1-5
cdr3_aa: ASSQETGEDQPQH

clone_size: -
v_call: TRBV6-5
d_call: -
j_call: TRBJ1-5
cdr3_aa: ASSSRENQPQH

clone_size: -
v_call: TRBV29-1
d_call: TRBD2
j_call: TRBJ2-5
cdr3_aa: SVVGRATQY